This T cell receptor beta chain was found in a study of T cell changes during pregnancy in multiple sclerosis (dated by TCRdb to between 2019 and 2020). Turning to the overall study: The study examined how the T cell repertoire changed over the course of pregnancy in women with multiple sclerosis.

Based on the germline V gene (reference sequence), the CDR1 and CDR2 sequences are LNHDA and SQIVND. Spanning cysteine to phenylalanine, the CDR3 consists of 13 amino acids. Solely the CDR3 DNA is kept, with 39 bases framed from the first base. Compared with germline, V lacks 11 bases and J lacks 7 bases; bases without a gene match: 5. Libraries came from the immunoSEQ multiplex PCR assay. TCRdb holds this immuneACCESS table with in-frame rearrangements only. Some clones are missing; in checked studies, unresolved V genes explain under half, and the rest has no known cause. This sample comprises 75,000 to 95,000 clones, 93% of them detected only once. Roughly 2.5% of the sample lies in the top ten. To note about this clone: No cognate antigen has been identified for it. One base away there is no much larger clone; base qualities are not given.

The chain is encoded by TRBV19 joined to TRBJ2-7; 16 of the junction bases match TRBD2. This specimen consisted of peripheral blood, obtained in the second trimester of pregnancy. The sequence was obtained from a female donor with multiple sclerosis, enrolled in a pregnancy study. The nucleotides are TGTGCCGGGGGACTAGCGGGGGGGAGGGAGCAGTACTTC. Its translation is CAGGLAGGREQYF.